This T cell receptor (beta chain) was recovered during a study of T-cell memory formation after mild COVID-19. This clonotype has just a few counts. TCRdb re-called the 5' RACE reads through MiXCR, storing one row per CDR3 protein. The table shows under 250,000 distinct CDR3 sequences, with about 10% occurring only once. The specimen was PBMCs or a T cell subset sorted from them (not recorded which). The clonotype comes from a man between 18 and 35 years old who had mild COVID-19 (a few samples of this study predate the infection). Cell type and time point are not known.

CDR3 nucleotides: TGTGCCAGCATCGCGGGGGAGGCAGATACGCAGTATTTT. Translation gives CASIAGEADTQYF. This rearrangement joins TRBV6-2 or TRBV6-3 to TRBJ2-3; 7 nucleotides agree with TRBD2. CDR3 length: 13 amino acids. The V gene's germline CDR1 is MNHEY and CDR2 SVGEGT. J was trimmed by 4 bases and V by 7 bases; bases with no gene match: 5.